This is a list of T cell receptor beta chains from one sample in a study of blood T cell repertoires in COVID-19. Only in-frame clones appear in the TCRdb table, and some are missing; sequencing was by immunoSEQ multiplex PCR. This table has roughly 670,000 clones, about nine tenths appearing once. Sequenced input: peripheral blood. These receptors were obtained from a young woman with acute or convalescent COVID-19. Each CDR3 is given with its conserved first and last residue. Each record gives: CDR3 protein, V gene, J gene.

cdr3_aa: CATQGNTGELFF
v_call: TRBV6-5
j_call: TRBJ2-2

cdr3_aa: CASSQAGGPDYEQYF
v_call: TRBV4-1
j_call: TRBJ2-7

cdr3_aa: CASSLGDLFKHGYTF
v_call: TRBV7-9
j_call: TRBJ1-2

cdr3_aa: CASSLNYRGYGYTF
v_call: TRBV5-4
j_call: TRBJ1-2

cdr3_aa: CASPLWQGYEQYF
v_call: TRBV9
j_call: TRBJ2-7

cdr3_aa: CASSPVLNNSPLHF
v_call: TRBV18
j_call: TRBJ1-6

cdr3_aa: CASSIRQGSQPQHF
v_call: TRBV5-1
j_call: TRBJ1-5

cdr3_aa: CASSSGTGWNSNQPQHF
v_call: TRBV7-8
j_call: TRBJ1-5

cdr3_aa: CATSKTGTENYGYTF
v_call: TRBV15
j_call: TRBJ1-2

cdr3_aa: CATSRDRSSTNTEAFF
v_call: TRBV15
j_call: TRBJ1-1

cdr3_aa: CAMTGFGFGQPQHF
v_call: TRBV10-1
j_call: TRBJ1-5

cdr3_aa: CASSPPGGTNTEAFF
v_call: TRBV23-1
j_call: TRBJ1-1

cdr3_aa: CASSRDRDYGYTF
v_call: TRBV6-2/TRBV6-3
j_call: TRBJ1-2

cdr3_aa: CASSIGVGENYEQYF
v_call: TRBV19
j_call: TRBJ2-7

cdr3_aa: CASGQGATNTEAFF
v_call: TRBV30
j_call: TRBJ1-1

cdr3_aa: CAWSLQINYGYTF
v_call: TRBV30
j_call: TRBJ1-2

cdr3_aa: CAWSNWDRGYEQYF
v_call: TRBV30
j_call: TRBJ2-7

cdr3_aa: CASSLEGQGSSSPLHF
v_call: TRBV5-1
j_call: TRBJ1-6

cdr3_aa: CASSLRGTTLAKNIQYF
v_call: TRBV11-2
j_call: TRBJ2-4

cdr3_aa: CASRRTGDEKLFF
v_call: TRBV27
j_call: TRBJ1-4

cdr3_aa: CASSSTGEQFF
v_call: TRBV5-4
j_call: TRBJ2-1

cdr3_aa: CASSFLEREYEQYF
v_call: TRBV7-8
j_call: TRBJ2-7

cdr3_aa: CASSPPPGLAGGHSYNEQFF
v_call: TRBV9
j_call: TRBJ2-1

cdr3_aa: CASSQRSTEKDTQYF
v_call: TRBV4-3
j_call: TRBJ2-3

cdr3_aa: CATSDGTGPSNQPQHF
v_call: TRBV24-1
j_call: TRBJ1-5

cdr3_aa: CASSLVAGGGGNEQFF
v_call: TRBV5-6
j_call: TRBJ2-1

cdr3_aa: CASSLAAGTGSSYNSPLHF
v_call: TRBV11-1
j_call: TRBJ1-6

cdr3_aa: CASSQDILGRGNTIYF
v_call: TRBV4-1
j_call: TRBJ1-3

cdr3_aa: CASSFEDRNRNSPLHF
v_call: TRBV5-1
j_call: TRBJ1-6

cdr3_aa: CASSYGPLLHF
v_call: TRBV6-2/TRBV6-3
j_call: TRBJ1-6

cdr3_aa: CASSSGRGTGELFF
v_call: TRBV6-2/TRBV6-3
j_call: TRBJ2-2

cdr3_aa: CASSLRGSTASGNTIYF
v_call: TRBV5-6
j_call: TRBJ1-3

cdr3_aa: CASVRGLGNQPQHF
v_call: TRBV2
j_call: TRBJ1-5

cdr3_aa: CSVMGGDRGWRSYTF
v_call: TRBV29-1
j_call: TRBJ1-2

cdr3_aa: CASSVQGVHLAGEYGYTF
v_call: TRBV9
j_call: TRBJ1-2

cdr3_aa: CSAPGGSEAFF
v_call: TRBV20-1
j_call: TRBJ1-1

cdr3_aa: CASSLGTGGKLFF
v_call: TRBV7-8
j_call: TRBJ1-4

cdr3_aa: CASIQPEGGTSRSPGELFF
v_call: TRBV27
j_call: TRBJ2-2

cdr3_aa: CASSLEPYSNQPQHF
v_call: TRBV5-8
j_call: TRBJ1-5

cdr3_aa: CASSSGTGPTDTQYF
v_call: TRBV6-5
j_call: TRBJ2-3

cdr3_aa: CASSLGRQLNTEAFF
v_call: TRBV13
j_call: TRBJ1-1

cdr3_aa: CASSNPGQTNEKLFF
v_call: TRBV6-2/TRBV6-3
j_call: TRBJ1-4

cdr3_aa: CASRGDSFYEQYF
v_call: TRBV6-5
j_call: TRBJ2-7

cdr3_aa: CASSQGEGAYEQYF
v_call: TRBV4-1
j_call: TRBJ2-7

cdr3_aa: CASSLRVGQGSHF
v_call: TRBV7-2
j_call: TRBJ2-7

cdr3_aa: CASMAGGLNTEAFF
v_call: TRBV27
j_call: TRBJ1-1

cdr3_aa: CASRKTGDQPQHF
v_call: TRBV19
j_call: TRBJ1-5

cdr3_aa: CASSSRGCSYNEQFF
v_call: TRBV21-1
j_call: TRBJ2-1

cdr3_aa: CASSEREPRGKDSPLHF
v_call: TRBV2
j_call: TRBJ1-6

cdr3_aa: CSASSITRQQNTEAFF
v_call: TRBV20-1
j_call: TRBJ1-1

cdr3_aa: CATSSRGIHGYTF
v_call: TRBV24-1
j_call: TRBJ1-2

cdr3_aa: CASSATGNTEAFF
v_call: TRBV9
j_call: TRBJ1-1

cdr3_aa: CASGLSRTDKSNQPQHF
v_call: TRBV12-5
j_call: TRBJ1-5